The sequence of this T cell receptor beta chain was determined in a study of control samples from healthy donors and cancer patients. Profiled with immunoSEQ multiplex PCR; TCRdb holds only in-frame clones, not every one. The data show around 110,000 clones, with around 91% seen just once and 0.95% to 1.3% held by the top ten. With 1 base clipped from V and 0 bases from J, the junction kept 9 bases outside the gene matches. Germline CDR1 and CDR2: SGHRS and YFSETQ. This CDR3 has 17 residues. The chain is built from TRBV5-1 and TRBJ1-1, with 7 bases lining up with TRBD1. The receptor was isolated from a woman in her forties or fifties with colorectal cancer. The sample comprised PBMCs. CDR3 protein: CASSLTGARRMNTEAFF. The CDR3 DNA is TGCGCCAGCAGCTTGACAGGGGCACGTAGAATGAACACTGAAGCTTTCTTT.